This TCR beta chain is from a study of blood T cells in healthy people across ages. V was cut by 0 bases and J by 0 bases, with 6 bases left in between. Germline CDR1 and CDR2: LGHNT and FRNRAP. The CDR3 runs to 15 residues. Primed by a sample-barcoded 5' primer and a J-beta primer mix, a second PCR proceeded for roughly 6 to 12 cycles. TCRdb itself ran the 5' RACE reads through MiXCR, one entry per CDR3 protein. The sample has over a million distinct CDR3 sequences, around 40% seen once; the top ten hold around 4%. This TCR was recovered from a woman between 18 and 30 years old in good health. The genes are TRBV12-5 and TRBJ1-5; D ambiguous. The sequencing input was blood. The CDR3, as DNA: TGTGCTAGTGGTTTGGTAGATTATAGCAATCAGCCCCAGCATTTT. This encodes CASGLVDYSNQPQHF.